This T cell receptor beta chain was sequenced during a study of T cell repertoires in cytomegalovirus infection. At the level of the study: Researchers turned to recently identified HLA-C-restricted CMV epitopes as well as well-studied HLA-B-restricted ones. In public TCR beta signatures, there were indications of both CMV infection and matching HLA type. Findings and caveats of the study: There were HLA-C-restricted CMV-specific TCR beta clonotypes dominating the ex vivo response.

On this clonotype: Its antigen is not known.

CDR1 is ENHRY and CDR2 is SYGVKD in the germline V gene. The CDR3 covers 14 residues. Deletions cut 6 bases from V and 5 bases from J, with 15 bases between. From the reads, TCRdb called clonotypes with MiXCR, one entry per CDR3 protein. The data hold about 570,000 distinct CDR3 sequences, with under 45% observed a single time. The material sequenced was cultured PBMCs, taken from culture after CMV antigen stimulation. The rearrangement uses TRBV10-3 and TRBJ2-3, with D perhaps being TRBD1 or TRBD2 (6 bases each). The receptor was isolated from a human donor in good health (CMV status not recorded). Some clones in this sample may be carry-over from other donors' samples. The DNA of the CDR3 is TGTGCCATCAGGTGGGGGGCCAAAGGAGATACGCAGTATTTT. Its protein is CAIRWGAKGDTQYF.